One sample yielded the 28 T cell receptor beta chains listed below, sequenced in a study of shared clonotypes between healthy human individuals. Assay: immunoSEQ multiplex PCR; the TCRdb copy retains only in-frame clones and omits some. The data contain roughly 2.2 million clones, approximately 95% of them singletons. Sequencing used naive CD4+ T cells from PBMCs. Subset indicated: CD45RA+ positively selected. Source of these receptors: a man aged 18 to 29 in good health. Some clones in this sample may be carry-over from other donors' samples.

This chain joins TRBV30 and TRBJ2-7; 7 bases line up with TRBD1. Losses at the gene ends were 1 base for V and 7 bases for J; bases not matched to a gene: 4. This CDR3 has 12 residues. CDR1 is GTSNPN and CDR2 is SVGIG in the germline V gene (reference sequence). As DNA, the CDR3 is TGTGCCTGGAGTGACAGGGGAGAAGAGCAGTACTTC. Translating gives CAWSDRGEEQYF.

This clone occurred a few times. The identical CDR3 is also encoded by other nucleotide sequences in the sample. The gene calls are TRBV11-2 and TRBJ2-7, with 10 bases fitting TRBD2. CDR1 and CDR2 (germline): SGHAT, FQNNGV. This CDR3 has 14 amino acids. V lost 1 base and J lost 3; bases outside the gene matches: 0. The CDR3, as DNA: TGTGCCAGCAGCTTAGGACTAGCGGGCTACGAGCAGTACTTC. Its translation is CASSLGLAGYEQYF.

J is TRBJ2-1 and V is TRBV7-3, with TRBD2 identical over 7 bases. From germline, CDR1 is SGHTA and CDR2 FQGTGA. V gave up 1 base and J gave up 9 bases; unmatched junction bases: 9. CDR3 length equals 15 residues. CDR3 in amino acids: CASSLNGGSHGEQFF. In nucleotides, the CDR3 is TGTGCCAGCAGCTTAAATGGCGGGAGTCATGGTGAGCAGTTCTTC. Filled out from reference TRBV7-3 and TRBJ2-1, the complete variable domain reads GAGVSQTPSNKVTEKGKYVELRCDPISGHTALYWYRQSLGQGPEFLIYFQGTGAADDSGLPNDRFFAVRPEGSVSTLKIQRTERGDSAVYLCASSLNGGSHGEQFFGPGTRLTVL.

For the CDR3, the DNA is TGTGCCAGCAGTGAAACAAGGATGCAGTATTTT. This sequence encodes CASSETRMQYF. The chain recombines TRBV6-1 with TRBJ2-3; D remains ambiguous. The germline V gene encodes CDR1 MNHNS and CDR2 SASEGT. Trimming took 2 bases from V and 11 from J, leaving 8 bases between them. This CDR3 has 11 amino acids.

This chain links TRBV5-4 with TRBJ1-4; D is ambiguous. CDR3 length: 16 amino acids. Germline CDR1 reads SGHNT; CDR2 reads YYREEE (reference sequence). V was cut by 2 bases and J by 3 bases, with 14 bases left in between. In nucleotides, the CDR3 is TGTGCCAGCAGCTTTCGAAGCGGGGAACCTAATGAAAAACTGTTTTTT. Translated, it gives CASSFRSGEPNEKLFF.

The gene calls are TRBV27 and TRBJ1-2, with D unresolved. Trimming took 3 bases from V and 0 from J, leaving 8 bases between them. The CDR3 runs to 14 residues. Germline values: CDR1 MNHEY, CDR2 SMNVEV (reference sequence). CDR3 DNA sequence: TGTGCCAGCAGTTTGCGGGGAGCTAACTATGGCTACACCTTC. It translates to CASSLRGANYGYTF.

V gene TRBV11-1 combines with J gene TRBJ1-1; TRBD1 aligns across 9 bases. J gave up 3 bases and V 5 bases, and 4 bases lay outside the gene matches. Germline-derived CDR1 and CDR2 are SGHAT and FQDESV (reference sequence). The CDR3 covers 14 residues. This CDR3 reads CASSPGTGHTEAFF. In DNA, the CDR3 is TGTGCCAGCAGCCCCGGGACAGGGCACACTGAAGCTTTCTTT.

The V gene is TRBV10-3, the J gene TRBJ2-3; tentatively, D is TRBD1 or TRBD2 (7 bases each). The CDR3 extends over 13 amino acids. Germline V CDR1 and CDR2: ENHRY, SYGVKD. The ends were cut back, 6 bases at V and 6 bases at J, with 13 bases in the middle. CDR3 loop: CAIRTQGGDTQYF. As DNA, the CDR3 is TGTGCCATCAGGACGCAGGGGGGGGATACGCAGTATTTT.

The chain is built from TRBV11-3 and TRBJ1-3; D remains unclear. Trimming pared 1 base from V and 4 bases from J, leaving 5 bases between. CDR1 and CDR2 from the germline V gene are SGHNT and YENEEA. The length of the CDR3 is 13 residues. Here the CDR3 reads CASSLAGGNTIYF. The CDR3 nucleotides are TGTGCCAGCAGCTTAGCCGGCGGAAACACCATATATTTT.

The chain joins TRBV7-3 to TRBJ1-1; no reliable D call. From germline, CDR1 is SGHTA and CDR2 FQGTGA. Trimming cost V 2 bases and J 3 bases, with 7 bases left between them. This CDR3 is built from 13 residues. The CDR3 is CASSLLQYTEAFF. The CDR3 nucleotides are TGTGCCAGCAGCTTACTCCAGTACACTGAAGCTTTCTTT.

This chain links TRBV9 with TRBJ2-1; no clear D. The V and J ends lost 0 bases and 1 base respectively, with 8 bases between them. In germline, CDR1 is SGDLS, CDR2 YYNGEE. The CDR3 spans 15 residues. Here the CDR3 reads CASSVGLQSYNEQFF. In DNA, the CDR3 is TGTGCCAGCAGCGTAGGTCTCCAGTCCTACAATGAGCAGTTCTTC.

The genes are TRBV2 and TRBJ1-1, with no clear D. Germline V gene data show CDR1 as SNHLY and CDR2 as FYNNEI. This CDR3 contains 15 residues. Trimming removed 1 base at V and 10 bases at J, with 19 bases between. The CDR3 spells CASSEVSWPTKGAFF. In DNA, the CDR3 is TGTGCCAGCAGTGAAGTATCCTGGCCTACCAAGGGAGCTTTCTTT.

The gene calls are TRBV28 and TRBJ2-7; TRBD1 matches at 7 bases. CDR1 is MDHEN, CDR2 SYDVKM, per germline. V gave up 7 bases and J gave up 2 bases; unmatched junction bases: 11. The CDR3 is 15 amino acids. Written as DNA, the CDR3 is TGTGCCAGCACCGATAGTAGCAGGGGGACCTACGAGCAGTACTTC. It codes for CASTDSSRGTYEQYF.

The V call is TRBV5-1, the J call TRBJ2-3; D not resolved. This CDR3 comprises 14 residues. Trimming cost V 0 bases and J 6 bases, with 11 bases left between them. Per germline, CDR1 SGHRS and CDR2 YFSETQ. The DNA for the CDR3 is TGCGCCAGCAGCTTGGCCGGCACTTGGGATACGCAGTATTTT. Protein sequence: CASSLAGTWDTQYF.

V gene TRBV30 combines with J gene TRBJ1-5; 7 bases match TRBD1. The germline V gene encodes CDR1 GTSNPN and CDR2 SVGIG (reference sequence). V was pared by 3 bases and J by 4 bases, with 6 bases of the junction left unmatched. The CDR3 has 14 residues. This CDR3 reads CAWRGQLSNQPQHF. CDR3 sequence (DNA): TGTGCCTGGAGGGGACAGCTATCAAATCAGCCCCAGCATTTT.

The chain recombines TRBV14 with TRBJ2-6; D might be TRBD1 (6 bases). CDR3 length: 19 residues. Germline CDR1 reads SGHDN; CDR2 reads FVKESK. The V end lost 4 bases, the J end lost 0 bases, and 19 bases lay between the germline ends. The CDR3 DNA is TGTGCCAGCAGCCTACACAGGGTTACAACCGGCTCTGGGGCCAACGTCCTGACTTTC. Protein sequence: CASSLHRVTTGSGANVLTF.

Worth noting for this clone: Different DNA sequences within this sample yield the same CDR3. The chain recombines TRBV6-6 with TRBJ1-1, with D possibly being TRBD1 (5 bases). Per germline, CDR1 MNHNY and CDR2 SVGAGI (reference sequence). Trimming removed 7 bases from V and 7 bases from J, with 19 bases in between. The CDR3 covers 14 residues. This CDR3 is CASTPGGWGDEAFF. The CDR3 DNA is TGTGCCAGCACCCCCGGGGGATGGGGGGATGAAGCTTTCTTT.

The chain carries TRBV7-3 and TRBJ2-3, with D tentatively TRBD1 or TRBD2 (6 bases each). CDR1 and CDR2 (germline): SGHTA, FQGTGA. The CDR3 loop spans 15 amino acids. The germline V and J ends were trimmed by 4 bases and 3 bases, with 14 bases remaining between them. The CDR3 coding sequence is TGTGCCAGCAGCTCGGAAACAGGGAGGACAGATACGCAGTATTTT. It is translated as CASSSETGRTDTQYF.

The chain joins TRBV28 to TRBJ2-7; maybe TRBD1 (5 bases). CDR1 and CDR2 from the germline V gene are MDHEN and SYDVKM. V was shortened by 4 bases and J by 3 bases, with 16 bases between the two germline ends. The CDR3 is 15 amino acids. The CDR3 loop is CASSSPVDSLYEQYF. CDR3 in DNA: TGTGCCAGCAGTTCCCCGGTTGACAGCCTCTACGAGCAGTACTTC.

This clone was seen a single time. As DNA, the CDR3 is TGTGCCAGCTCACCGATAGCGGGTGGGGTAACAGATACGCAGTATTTT. Amino acids: CASSPIAGGVTDTQYF. V usage is TRBV18 and J usage is TRBJ2-3, with 7 bases fitting TRBD2. The CDR3 has 16 amino acids. With 3 bases clipped from V and 3 bases from J, the junction kept 9 bases outside the gene matches. Germline V CDR1 and CDR2: KGHSH, LQKENI.

CDR3 in amino acids: CASSLGFARTSLQETQYF. CDR3 nucleotide sequence: TGCGCCAGCAGCTTGGGGTTCGCTCGGACTAGCCTCCAAGAGACCCAGTACTTC. The chain couples TRBV5-1 to TRBJ2-5; 8 nucleotides line up with TRBD2. V lost 0 bases to trimming and J lost 1 base; unmatched junction nucleotides: 11. The length of the CDR3 is 18 residues. From germline, CDR1 is SGHRS and CDR2 YFSETQ.

The chain recombines TRBV6-6 with TRBJ1-2; 9 nucleotides agree with TRBD1. This CDR3 spans 15 amino acids. V was clipped by 5 bases and J by 8 bases; unmatched bases: 12. CDR1 MNHNY and CDR2 SVGAGI come from the germline V gene (reference sequence). This CDR3 is CASSNHRDRAEGYTF. CDR3 in DNA: TGTGCCAGCAGTAACCATAGGGACAGGGCGGAAGGCTACACCTTC.

To note about this clone: Other DNA sequences from this sample encode an identical CDR3 as well. The V and J genes are TRBV25-1 and TRBJ1-2, with unresolved D. The CDR3 totals 13 residues. Germline lookup yields CDR1 MGHDK and CDR2 SYGVNS. The V and J ends lost 4 bases and 2 bases respectively, with 8 bases between them. CDR3 DNA sequence: TGTGCCAGCAGTGGTCGAGAAAACTATGGCTACACCTTC. Translated: CASSGRENYGYTF.

This chain joins TRBV6-4 and TRBJ1-2, with D maybe TRBD1 (6 bases). CDR3 length: 13 amino acids. Trimming took off 2 bases at V and 4 bases at J, with 8 bases between the two ends. Germline V CDR1 and CDR2: MRHNA, SNTAGT. The CDR3 coding sequence is TGTGCCAGCAGTGACAGCAGGGGCTATGGCTACACCTTC. This gives the protein CASSDSRGYGYTF.

The J gene is TRBJ2-2, the V gene TRBV13; D remains unclear. V was cut by 1 base and J by 5 bases, with 5 bases left in between. Germline values: CDR1 PRHDT, CDR2 FYEKMQ (reference sequence). The CDR3 has 13 residues. Here the CDR3 reads CASSLVGTGELFF. The DNA of the CDR3 is TGTGCCAGCAGCTTAGTGGGTACCGGGGAGCTGTTTTTT.

The chain couples TRBV7-9 to TRBJ2-5, with 11 nucleotides matching TRBD1. V gave up 2 bases and J gave up 5 bases; unmatched junction bases: 10. The CDR3 runs to 17 residues. The germline CDR1 and CDR2 sequences are SEHNR and FQNEAQ (reference sequence). The CDR3 sequence: CASSLIYEDRGRETQYF. CDR3 nucleotide sequence: TGTGCCAGCAGCTTAATATATGAGGACAGGGGGCGGGAGACCCAGTACTTC.

Here the CDR3 reads CASSVGLSSTNEKLFF. DNA of the CDR3: TGTGCCAGCAGCGTCGGACTCTCATCAACTAATGAAAAACTGTTTTTT. The V and J genes are TRBV9 and TRBJ1-4, with D unresolved. The ends were cut back, 2 bases at V and 0 bases at J, with 11 bases in the middle. Germline V gives CDR1 SGDLS, CDR2 YYNGEE. This CDR3 contains 16 residues. The entire variable domain, with the rest obtained from reference TRBV9 and TRBJ1-4, is as follows: DSGVTQTPKHLITATGQRVTLRCSPRSGDLSVYWYQQSLDQGLQFLIQYYNGEERAKGNILERFSAQQFPDLHSELNLSSLELGDSALYFCASSVGLSSTNEKLFFGSGTQLSVL.

This clone was recorded only once. The chain is built from TRBV5-1 and TRBJ1-2, with D hard to call. The germline V gene has CDR1 SGHRS and CDR2 YFSETQ. V was clipped by 2 bases and J by 2 bases, with 10 bases between them. This CDR3 contains 14 residues. CDR3 region: CASSFFSGNYGYTF. CDR3 bases: TGCGCCAGCAGCTTTTTTTCCGGGAACTATGGCTACACCTTC.